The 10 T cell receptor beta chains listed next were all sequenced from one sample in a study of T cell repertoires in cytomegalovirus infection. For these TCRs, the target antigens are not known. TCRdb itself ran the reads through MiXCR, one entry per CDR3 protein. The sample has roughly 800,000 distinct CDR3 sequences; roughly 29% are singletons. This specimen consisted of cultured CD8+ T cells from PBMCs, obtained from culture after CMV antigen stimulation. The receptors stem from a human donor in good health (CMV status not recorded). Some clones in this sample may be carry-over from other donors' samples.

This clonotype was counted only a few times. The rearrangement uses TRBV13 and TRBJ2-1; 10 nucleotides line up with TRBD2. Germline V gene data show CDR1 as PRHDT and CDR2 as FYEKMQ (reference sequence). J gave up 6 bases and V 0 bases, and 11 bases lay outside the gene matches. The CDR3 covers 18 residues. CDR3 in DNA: TGTGCCAGCAGCTTAGGTCTAGCGGGGGAAGGCCCGCTCAATGAGCAGTTCTTC. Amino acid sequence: CASSLGLAGEGPLNEQFF.

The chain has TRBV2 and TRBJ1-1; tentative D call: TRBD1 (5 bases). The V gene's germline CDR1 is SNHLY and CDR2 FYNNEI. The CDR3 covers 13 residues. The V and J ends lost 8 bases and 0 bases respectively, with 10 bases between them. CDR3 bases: TGTGCCAGCCGACAGCTCATGAACACTGAAGCTTTCTTT. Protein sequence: CASRQLMNTEAFF.

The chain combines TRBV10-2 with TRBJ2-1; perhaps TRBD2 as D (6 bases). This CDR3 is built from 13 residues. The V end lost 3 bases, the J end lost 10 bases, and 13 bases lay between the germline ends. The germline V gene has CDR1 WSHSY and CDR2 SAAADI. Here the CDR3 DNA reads TGCGCCAGCAGTGAAGGCGGGGAACAGGAGCAGTTCTTC. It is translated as CASSEGGEQEQFF.

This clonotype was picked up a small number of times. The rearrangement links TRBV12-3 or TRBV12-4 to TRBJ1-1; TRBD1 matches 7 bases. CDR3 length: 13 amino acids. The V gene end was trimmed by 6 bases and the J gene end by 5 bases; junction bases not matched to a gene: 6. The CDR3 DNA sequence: TGTGCCAGCAGGGGGACAGATGGGACTGAAGCTTTCTTT. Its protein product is CASRGTDGTEAFF.

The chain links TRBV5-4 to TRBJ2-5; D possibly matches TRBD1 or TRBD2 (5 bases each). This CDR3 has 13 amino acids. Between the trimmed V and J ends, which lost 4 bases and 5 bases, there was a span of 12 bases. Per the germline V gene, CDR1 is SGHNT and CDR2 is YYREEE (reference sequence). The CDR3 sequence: CASSPPGDETQYF. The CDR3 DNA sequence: TGTGCCAGCAGCCCCCCCGGGGACGAGACCCAGTACTTC. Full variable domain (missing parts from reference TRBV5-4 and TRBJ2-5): ETGVTQSPTHLIKTRGQQVTLRCSSQSGHNTVSWYQQALGQGPQFIFQYYREEENGRGNFPPRFSGLQFPNYSSELNVNALELDDSALYLCASSPPGDETQYFGPGTRLLVL.

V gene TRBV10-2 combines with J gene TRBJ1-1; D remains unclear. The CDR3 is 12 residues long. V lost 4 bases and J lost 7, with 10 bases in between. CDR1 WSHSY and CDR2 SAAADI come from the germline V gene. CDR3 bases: TGCGCCAGCAGTGGGGGTGACGATGAAGCTTTCTTT. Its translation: CASSGGDDEAFF.

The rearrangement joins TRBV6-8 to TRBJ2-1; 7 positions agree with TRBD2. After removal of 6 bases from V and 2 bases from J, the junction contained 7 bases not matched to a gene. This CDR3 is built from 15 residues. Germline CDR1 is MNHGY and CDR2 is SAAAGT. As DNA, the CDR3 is TGTGCCAGCAGCCCCTCCGGGACTACCTACAATGAGCAGTTCTTC. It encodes CASSPSGTTYNEQFF.

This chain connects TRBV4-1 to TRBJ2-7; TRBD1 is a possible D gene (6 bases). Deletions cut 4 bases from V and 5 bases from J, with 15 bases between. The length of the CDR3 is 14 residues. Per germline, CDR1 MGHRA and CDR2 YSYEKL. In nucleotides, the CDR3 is TGCGCCAGCAGCCTCGAACCGGCAGGGGACGAGCAGTACTTC. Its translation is CASSLEPAGDEQYF.

The CDR3 region is CASSSPGQIYEQYF. CDR3 DNA sequence: TGTGCCAGCAGTTCTCCGGGACAGATCTACGAGCAGTACTTC. The chain recombines TRBV5-5 with TRBJ2-7; TRBD1 agrees at 7 bases. This CDR3 comprises 14 residues. Germline V gene sequence: CDR1 SGHKS, CDR2 YYEKEE (reference sequence). The V gene end was trimmed by 5 bases and the J gene end by 3 bases; junction bases not matched to a gene: 8.

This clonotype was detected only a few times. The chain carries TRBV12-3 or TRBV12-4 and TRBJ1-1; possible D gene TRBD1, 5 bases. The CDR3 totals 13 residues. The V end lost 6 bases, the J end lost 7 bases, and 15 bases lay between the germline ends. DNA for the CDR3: TGTGCCAGCAGGGGGGAGGGAGGGAGTGAAGCTTTCTTT. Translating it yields CASRGEGGSEAFF.